In its sample, the clone carrying this T cell receptor (beta chain) was seen a few times. The data are from a study of blood T cell repertoires in COVID-19. Overall study: The cDNA or gDNA used as material had been derived from T cells, B-cell-depleted T cells, or PBMCs.

Authors' analysis steps: How many nucleated cells were present was estimated from reference gene primer amplification. Some clones are missing from TCRdb's copy, which holds only in-frame ones; the method was immunoSEQ multiplex PCR. V, J and clone size derive from that table, while D and trimming were established from the DNA sequence. The sample shows roughly 32,000 clones, about 90% of them seen only once. The length of the CDR3 is 16 residues. Trimming cost V 0 bases and J 1 base; bases outside gene matches: 4. Germline V gene lookup returns CDR1 SEHNR and CDR2 FQNEAQ (reference sequence). This TCR derives from a human donor with active COVID-19. The donor label of this sample is uncertain. The sequencing sample was made of peripheral blood. This sequence joins TRBV7-9 and TRBJ2-7; 9 bases map to TRBD1. DNA for the CDR3: TGTGCCAGCAGCTTAGCCTTTGGGACAGGGTCCTACGAGCAGTACTTC. Residues: CASSLAFGTGSYEQYF. Drawing the rest from reference TRBV7-9 and TRBJ2-7, the complete variable domain is DTGVSQNPRHKITKRGQNVTFRCDPISEHNRLYWYRQTLGQGPEFLTYFQNEAQLEKSRLLSDRFSAERPKGSFSTLEIQRTEQGDSAMYLCASSLAFGTGSYEQYFGPGTRLTVT.